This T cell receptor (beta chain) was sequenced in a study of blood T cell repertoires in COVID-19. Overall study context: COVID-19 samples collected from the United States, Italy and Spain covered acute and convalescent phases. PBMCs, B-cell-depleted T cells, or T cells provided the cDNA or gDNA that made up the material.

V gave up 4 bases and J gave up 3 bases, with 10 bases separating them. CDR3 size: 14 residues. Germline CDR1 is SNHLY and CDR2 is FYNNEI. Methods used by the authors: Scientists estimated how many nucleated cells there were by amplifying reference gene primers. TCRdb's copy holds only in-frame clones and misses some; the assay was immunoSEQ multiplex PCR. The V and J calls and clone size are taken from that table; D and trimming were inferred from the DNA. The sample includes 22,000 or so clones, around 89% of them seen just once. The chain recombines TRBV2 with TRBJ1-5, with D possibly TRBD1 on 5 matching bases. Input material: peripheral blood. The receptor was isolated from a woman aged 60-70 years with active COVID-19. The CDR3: CASSGRGPNQPQHF. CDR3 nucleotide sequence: TGTGCCAGCAGTGGGAGGGGCCCCAATCAGCCCCAGCATTTT.